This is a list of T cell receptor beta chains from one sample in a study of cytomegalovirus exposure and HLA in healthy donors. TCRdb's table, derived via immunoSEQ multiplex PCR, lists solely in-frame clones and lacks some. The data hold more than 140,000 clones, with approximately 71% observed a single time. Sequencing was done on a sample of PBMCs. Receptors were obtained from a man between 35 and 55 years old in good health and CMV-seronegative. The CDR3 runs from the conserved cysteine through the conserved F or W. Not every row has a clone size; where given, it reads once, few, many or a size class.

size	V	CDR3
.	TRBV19	CASSIEDRTNSPLHF
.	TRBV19	CASSAQLRQPQHF
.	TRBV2	CASSGTGYEQYF
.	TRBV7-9	CASSLDRVEVNQPQHF
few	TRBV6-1	CASSELNEQFF
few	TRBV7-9	CASSGGTGGGGYTF
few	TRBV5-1	CASSQRGPRDAEAFF
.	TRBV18	CASSPPVSGGPANEQFF
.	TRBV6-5	CASSAPGGGGDWAFF
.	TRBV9	CASRVSLWATQETQYF
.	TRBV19	CASSIAGGTGHQPQHF
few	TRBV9	CASSTRQTTEAFF
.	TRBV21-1	CASSKAGRHETYEQYF
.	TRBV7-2	CASSLTASYEQYF
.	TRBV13	CASSLGGLQGSYGYTF
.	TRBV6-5	CASSYSTGRETQYF
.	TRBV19	CASSTTSGTYNEQFF
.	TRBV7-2	CASSFMSQGAGELFF
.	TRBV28	CASSPLGQGNTEAFF
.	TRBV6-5	CASGNRGTEAFF
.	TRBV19	CASRDSGRIEQFF
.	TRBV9	CASSPWDRGSDTQYF
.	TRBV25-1	CATAQTGNTEAFF
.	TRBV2	CASTRGEVETQYF
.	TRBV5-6	CASSPDRDYGYTF
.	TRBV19	CASSIGGGNTGELFF
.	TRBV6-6	CASGTGYGYTF
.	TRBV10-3	CAISAVGTDTQYF
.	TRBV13	CASSPDPKGPQYF
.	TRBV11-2	CASSLGASYEQYF
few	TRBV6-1	CASSETGHRGNNEQFF
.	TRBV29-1	CSVEDRAGALEGQYF
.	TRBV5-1	CASSFSSGSGNTEAFF
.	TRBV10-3	CAIMDRNQLGEQFF
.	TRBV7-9	CASSWSEGQGARTEAFF
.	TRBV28	CASSSTLAGGTYEQYF
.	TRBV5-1	CASSPDRGDQPQHF
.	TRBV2	CASRTSPSEPQHF
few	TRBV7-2	CASSLGTGTYEQYF
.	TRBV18	CASSPGQSSGNTIYF
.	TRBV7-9	CASSSAPGSLNYGYTF
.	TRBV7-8	CASSFNSGQPQHF
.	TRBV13	CASSLGSIISSYEQYF
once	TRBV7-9	CASSLDGRSNQPQHF
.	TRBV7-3	CASSDRRGGGAGETQYF
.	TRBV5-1	CASSPTGVRNTEAFF
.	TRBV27	CASSFAGNAGNSPLHF
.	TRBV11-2	CASSLGSTWGEPYEQYF
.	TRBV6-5	CASSYSSQAAVEQYF